The 13 T cell receptor beta chains in this list originate from one sample, sequenced in a study of cytomegalovirus exposure and HLA in healthy donors. This PCR relied on a set of 60 Vbeta primers and 13 Jbeta primers. Profiled with immunoSEQ multiplex PCR; TCRdb holds only in-frame clones, not every one. Of 80,000 to 100,000 clones listed, about four fifths are singletons. Source material: PBMCs. These receptors all come from a female donor in good health and CMV-seropositive.

The chain joins TRBV6-5 to TRBJ1-1, with D maybe TRBD1 (5 bases). The ends were cut back, 0 bases at V and 3 bases at J, with 5 bases in the middle. The CDR3 runs to 13 residues. Germline assignment: CDR1 MNHEY and CDR2 SVGAGI. CDR3 coding DNA: TGTGCCAGCAGTTACTCGACAGACACTGAAGCTTTCTTT. It is translated as CASSYSTDTEAFF.

This rearrangement joins TRBV6-1 to TRBJ2-5; tentative D call: TRBD2 (6 bases). The ends were cut back, 0 bases at V and 2 bases at J, with 19 bases in the middle. Germline assignment: CDR1 MNHNS and CDR2 SASEGT. The CDR3 loop spans 18 amino acids. CDR3 DNA: TGTGCCAGCAGTGAAGCGCTTCAGGGCGGGATAATTCAAGAGACCCAGTACTTC. Translation: CASSEALQGGIIQETQYF.

This chain connects TRBV5-4 to TRBJ1-6, with TRBD1 identical over 7 bases. This CDR3 is built from 16 residues. J lost 6 bases, V lost 4 bases, and 10 bases had no gene match. The germline V gene has CDR1 SGHNT and CDR2 YYREEE (reference sequence). The CDR3 region is CASSPMPGQTNSPLHF. For the CDR3, the DNA is TGTGCCAGCAGCCCTATGCCGGGACAGACTAATTCACCCCTCCACTTT.

V is TRBV5-4 and J is TRBJ2-5; D is perhaps TRBD2 (5 bases). Trimming stripped 3 bases from V and 7 bases from J, with 13 bases between. The germline V gene encodes CDR1 SGHNT and CDR2 YYREEE (reference sequence). The length of the CDR3 is 13 residues. This CDR3 reads CASSSPSLRTQYF. The DNA of the CDR3 is TGTGCCAGCAGCTCTCCTAGCCTTAGGACCCAGTACTTC.

The J gene is TRBJ2-2, the V gene TRBV30; D may be TRBD1 (6 bases). This CDR3 spans 12 amino acids. Trimming removed 4 bases at V and 7 bases at J, with 10 bases between. From germline, CDR1 is GTSNPN and CDR2 SVGIG (reference sequence). In DNA form, the CDR3 reads TGTGCCTGGACCAAGGGGGTCGGGGAGCTGTTTTTT. Protein product: CAWTKGVGELFF.

The chain employs TRBV11-2 and TRBJ2-5, with TRBD2 identical over 16 bases. J gave up 3 bases and V 4 bases, and 8 bases lay outside the gene matches. Germline V gene sequence: CDR1 SGHAT, CDR2 FQNNGV. CDR3 length: 18 residues. The CDR3 coding sequence is TGTGCCAGCAGCTCGTATCGGGGACTAGCGGGGGGGAAAGAGACCCAGTACTTC. Amino acids: CASSSYRGLAGGKETQYF.

This sequence joins TRBV7-9 and TRBJ2-3, with D uncertain. CDR1 is SEHNR and CDR2 is FQNEAQ in the germline V gene (reference sequence). This CDR3 comprises 14 residues. With 1 base removed from V and 1 base from J, the gap between germline ends came to 6 bases. As DNA, the CDR3 is TGTGCCAGCAGCTTAGGGCAGGGCACAGATACGCAGTATTTT. Amino acids: CASSLGQGTDTQYF.

The chain joins TRBV29-1 to TRBJ1-3; D not resolved. Germline V lookup: CDR1 SQVTM, CDR2 ANQGSEA. V was shortened by 2 bases and J by 3 bases, with 8 bases between the two germline ends. The CDR3 is made up of 13 amino acids. DNA for the CDR3: TGCAGCGTTGAAAAGGAGTTTGGAAACACCATATATTTT. Translating it yields CSVEKEFGNTIYF.

This rearrangement joins TRBV4-1 to TRBJ2-1; 11 bases are shared with TRBD1. This CDR3 contains 14 residues. Germline CDR1 MGHRA, CDR2 YSYEKL. The J segment lost 8 bases and the V segment lost 4 bases, leaving 4 bases of the junction unmatched. The CDR3 sequence is CASSPRTGGYEQFF. CDR3 nucleotide sequence: TGCGCCAGCAGCCCAAGGACAGGGGGCTATGAGCAGTTCTTC.

This clone was seen more than once but under ten times. DNA for the CDR3: TGCGCCAGCAGCTTGGAGCTAGCGGCCTCCAATGAGCAGTTCTTC. Protein product: CASSLELAASNEQFF. The genes are TRBV5-1 and TRBJ2-1; TRBD2 matches at 7 bases. The CDR3 totals 15 residues. Trimming removed 0 bases from V and 6 bases from J; junction bases left unmatched: 6. Germline loops: CDR1 SGHRS, CDR2 YFSETQ.

The CDR3 DNA is TGTGCCAGCAGCCGACGGGGACTAGCGGGAGTACATGAGCAGTTCTTC. This encodes CASSRRGLAGVHEQFF. J is TRBJ2-1 and V is TRBV11-3; TRBD2 aligns across 14 bases. Germline V CDR1 and CDR2: SGHNT, YENEEA. Trimming took 5 bases from V and 8 from J; bases not matched to a gene: 8. CDR3 size: 16 residues.

V usage is TRBV7-9 and J usage is TRBJ2-5, with D tentatively TRBD1 (6 bases). V lost 3 bases, J lost 2 bases, and 10 bases lay in between. From germline, CDR1 is SEHNR and CDR2 FQNEAQ (reference sequence). The CDR3 has 14 amino acids. DNA for the CDR3: TGTGCCAGCAGCTTGCAGGGGCGGCAAGAGACCCAGTACTTC. Translating it yields CASSLQGRQETQYF.

This clone came up once. This chain links TRBV6-1 with TRBJ1-1; 12 positions agree with TRBD1. Looked up from germline, CDR1 is MNHNS and CDR2 is SASEGT. This CDR3 contains 15 residues. V lost 7 bases, J lost 5 bases, and 8 bases stayed unmatched. CDR3 nucleotides: TGTGCCAGCACCTCCGGGACAGGGGGCCGGACTGAAGCTTTCTTT. The encoded protein is CASTSGTGGRTEAFF.